A single sample is the source of the 4 T cell receptor beta chains below, sequenced in a study of T cell repertoires in cytomegalovirus infection. In TCRdb, the reads were re-called with MiXCR into one record per CDR3 protein. In the table there are about 440,000 distinct CDR3 sequences, roughly 30% of which are singletons. Input material: PBMCs. These receptors were obtained from a human donor in good health (CMV status not recorded). Some clones in this sample may be carry-over from other donors' samples.

This clonotype was counted a few times. This chain links TRBV20-1 with TRBJ2-7, with 8 bases lining up with TRBD1. This CDR3 contains 16 residues. Germline CDR1 is DFQATT and CDR2 is SNEGSKA (reference sequence). V shed 6 bases and J 3 bases; nucleotides not matched to a gene: 16. CDR3 sequence: CSATTPQGQGGYEQYF. CDR3 DNA: TGCAGTGCAACAACCCCTCAAGGACAGGGTGGCTACGAGCAGTACTTC.

This clonotype was seen repeatedly, ten times or more. The J gene is TRBJ2-3, the V gene TRBV7-2, with 7 bases lining up with TRBD2. J was trimmed by 3 bases and V by 1 base; bases with no gene match: 13. CDR3 length: 18 amino acids. Germline loops: CDR1 SGHTA, CDR2 FQGNSA. DNA of the CDR3: TGTGCCAGCAGCTTAGGCGTTTTGGGTAGGGGAGGGACAGATACGCAGTATTTT. Its translation: CASSLGVLGRGGTDTQYF.

This clonotype has ten or more counts. The chain carries TRBV7-9 and TRBJ1-4, with D uncertain. Germline CDR1 and CDR2: SEHNR and FQNEAQ (reference sequence). CDR3 length equals 12 residues. Trimming took 5 bases from V and 10 from J, leaving 11 bases between them. The CDR3 nucleotides read TGTGCCAGCAGCGCTAGTACGGCAAAACTGTTTTTT. Encoded protein: CASSASTAKLFF.

This clonotype appeared many times. DNA of the CDR3: TGTGCCAGCGGCCCCCTGGGGGTCACTGAAGCTTTCTTT. This sequence encodes CASGPLGVTEAFF. The genes are TRBV7-2 and TRBJ1-1; D is possibly TRBD1 (5 bases). The CDR3 is 13 amino acids. Germline V gives CDR1 SGHTA, CDR2 FQGNSA. V shed 8 bases and J shed 4 bases, with 14 bases lying between them.